This passage covers 29 T cell receptor beta chains from one sample sequenced in a study of blood T cell repertoires in COVID-19. TCRdb's table, derived via immunoSEQ multiplex PCR, lists solely in-frame clones and lacks some. The data hold about 320,000 clones, with about 91% observed a single time. Sequencing was done on a sample of peripheral blood. The source of these receptors is a woman aged 25 to 39 with COVID-19, enrolled during active disease.

This sequence joins TRBV5-1 and TRBJ1-2; 12 bases match TRBD1. Germline V CDR1 and CDR2: SGHRS, YFSETQ. The J segment lost 1 base and the V segment lost 3 bases, leaving 10 bases of the junction unmatched. The CDR3 contains 18 residues. CDR3 in amino acids: CASSWDPGTGGLNYGYTF. The DNA of the CDR3 is TGCGCCAGCAGCTGGGACCCCGGGACAGGGGGCCTTAACTATGGCTACACCTTC.

V and J are TRBV5-4 and TRBJ2-5; 7 nucleotides line up with TRBD1. V gave up 4 bases and J gave up 1 base; unmatched junction bases: 4. The CDR3 totals 14 residues. Germline V gene lookup returns CDR1 SGHNT and CDR2 YYREEE (reference sequence). Here the CDR3 reads CASSTGDTQETQYF. DNA of the CDR3: TGTGCCAGCAGCACAGGGGATACCCAAGAGACCCAGTACTTC.

The chain is built from TRBV14 and TRBJ1-2, with D maybe TRBD1 (6 bases). With 0 bases removed from V and 4 bases from J, the gap between germline ends came to 21 bases. Germline CDR1 reads SGHDN; CDR2 reads FVKESK. The CDR3 covers 18 residues. CDR3 sequence (DNA): TGTGCCAGCAGCCAAGATGTCAGGGGCCCACAGGGATTCTATGGCTACACCTTC. It codes for CASSQDVRGPQGFYGYTF. The entire variable domain, with the rest obtained from reference TRBV14 and TRBJ1-2, is as follows: EAGVTQFPSHSVIEKGQTVTLRCDPISGHDNLYWYRRVMGKEIKFLLHFVKESKQDESGMPNNRFLAERTGGTYSTLKVQPAELEDSGVYFCASSQDVRGPQGFYGYTFGSGTRLTVV.

There are many counts of this clone. The chain recombines TRBV4-2 with TRBJ1-5; no reliable D call. Germline CDR1 is LGHNA and CDR2 is YNFKEQ. The CDR3 spans 15 residues. V lost 0 bases and J lost 8, with 14 bases in between. The CDR3 is CASSQDLAAPEPQHF. For the CDR3, the DNA is TGTGCCAGCAGCCAAGATTTGGCAGCGCCGGAGCCCCAGCATTTT.

This clone appeared a single time. This chain joins TRBV7-2 and TRBJ1-4; perhaps TRBD1 as D (5 bases). Germline CDR1 reads SGHTA; CDR2 reads FQGNSA. The germline V and J ends were trimmed by 5 bases and 3 bases, with 16 bases remaining between them. This CDR3 comprises 16 residues. The CDR3 here is CASSQHGGTANEKLFF. In DNA, the CDR3 is TGTGCCAGCAGCCAACACGGCGGGACGGCTAATGAAAAACTGTTTTTT.

V gene TRBV30 combines with J gene TRBJ2-2; possible D gene TRBD2, 6 bases. CDR1 is GTSNPN, CDR2 SVGIG, per germline (reference sequence). Trimming shortened V by 3 bases and J by 4 bases, and 21 bases separated the two germline ends. CDR3 length: 17 amino acids. CDR3 protein: CAWRTRLDLGGTGELFF. The CDR3 nucleotides read TGTGCCTGGAGAACAAGGCTGGACTTGGGGGGCACCGGGGAGCTGTTTTTT.

This clone has only a few counts. The rearrangement links TRBV7-2 to TRBJ2-6; D is unresolved. Germline CDR1 and CDR2: SGHTA and FQGNSA. This CDR3 contains 14 residues. Trimming left V 5 bases short and J 4 bases short, with 9 bases between. CDR3 sequence: CASSLAPGANVLTF. The CDR3, as DNA: TGTGCCAGCAGCCTGGCCCCCGGGGCCAACGTCCTGACTTTC.

This chain joins TRBV6-6 and TRBJ2-5; maybe TRBD2 (6 bases). Trimming removed 5 bases at V and 5 bases at J, with 18 bases between. The CDR3 loop spans 15 amino acids. Germline V gives CDR1 MNHNY, CDR2 SVGAGI (reference sequence). The CDR3 nucleotides are TGTGCCAGCAGTCACTTCGGGGGATCTTCGGAGACCCAGTACTTC. Encoded protein: CASSHFGGSSETQYF.

This chain links TRBV6-5 with TRBJ2-5; 9 bases agree with TRBD1. With 8 bases clipped from V and 7 bases from J, the junction kept 14 bases outside the gene matches. The germline gives CDR1 MNHEY, CDR2 SVGAGI. The CDR3 has 15 amino acids. The CDR3 sequence: CASAMETGQGRTQYF. The DNA for the CDR3 is TGTGCCAGCGCCATGGAGACGGGACAGGGAAGGACCCAGTACTTC.

This chain links TRBV4-3 with TRBJ2-3, with D possibly TRBD1 on 5 matching bases. V was pared by 4 bases and J by 5 bases, with 19 bases between. The CDR3 runs to 16 residues. Germline CDR1 reads LGHNA; CDR2 reads YSLEER. DNA for the CDR3: TGCGCCAGCAGCCGAGGTAGGACACTCGCGCGAGATACGCAGTATTTT. This encodes CASSRGRTLARDTQYF.

The chain employs TRBV5-8 and TRBJ1-5; 9 bases are shared with TRBD1. Trimming cost V 4 bases and J 0 bases; bases outside gene matches: 5. The germline CDR1 and CDR2 sequences are SGHTS and YDEGEE. The CDR3 length is 16 residues. For the CDR3, the DNA is TGTGCCAGCAGCGGGGGACAGGGATATAGCAATCAGCCCCAGCATTTT. Translating gives CASSGGQGYSNQPQHF.

The chain links TRBV7-9 to TRBJ2-1, with no clear D. Trimming took off 4 bases at V and 7 bases at J, with 17 bases between the two ends. The germline V gene encodes CDR1 SEHNR and CDR2 FQNEAQ (reference sequence). There are 15 residues in the CDR3. This chain's CDR3 is CASSSAVEKLNEQFF. The CDR3 coding sequence is TGTGCCAGCAGCTCGGCGGTGGAGAAATTGAATGAGCAGTTCTTC.

J is TRBJ2-5 and V is TRBV29-1; no definite D call. Germline V gene data show CDR1 as SQVTM and CDR2 as ANQGSEA. V was cut by 3 bases and J by 4 bases, with 3 bases left in between. The CDR3 consists of 10 residues. CDR3 coding DNA: TGCAGCGTTGAGAGAGAGACCCAGTACTTC. It encodes CSVERETQYF.

This clone was observed a handful of times. This chain joins TRBV7-8 and TRBJ1-3, with D maybe TRBD1 (6 bases). The germline V and J ends were trimmed by 5 bases and 1 base, with 15 bases remaining between them. There are 16 residues in the CDR3. The germline gives CDR1 SGHVS, CDR2 FQNEAQ. CDR3 sequence reads: CASSPWDKGSGNTIYF. CDR3 sequence (DNA): TGTGCCAGCAGCCCCTGGGACAAAGGGTCTGGAAACACCATATATTTT.

The chain uses TRBV5-6 and TRBJ1-1, with a weak D call TRBD1 (5 bases). Germline CDR1 is SGHDT and CDR2 is YYEEEE. The V end lost 2 bases, the J end lost 3 bases, and 11 bases lay between the germline ends. The CDR3 is made up of 14 amino acids. The CDR3 region has the DNA TGTGCCAGCAGCTTTCCGGGGGAGGACACTGAAGCTTTCTTT. Amino acids: CASSFPGEDTEAFF.

The CDR3 DNA follows: TGCGCCAGCAGTCAACCGGGACAGGGCGCAGGGCATGGCTACACCTTC. This encodes CASSQPGQGAGHGYTF. The chain joins TRBV23-1 to TRBJ1-2; 9 positions agree with TRBD1. TRBV23-1 is annotated as an ORF whose role is uncertain. The CDR3 sequence is 16 residues long. The V and J ends lost 2 bases and 6 bases, in that order; junction bases with no gene match: 10.

This clone was recorded once. In DNA, the CDR3 is TGTGCCAGCAGAGCCAGACAACACAATCAGCCCCAGCATTTT. This codes for CASRARQHNQPQHF. The chain combines TRBV6-5 with TRBJ1-5; no clear D. The CDR3 length is 14 residues. Germline CDR1 MNHEY, CDR2 SVGAGI. V was shortened by 6 bases and J by 3 bases, with 12 bases between the two germline ends.

This clone showed up just once. This chain joins TRBV5-4 and TRBJ1-1; 7 bases map to TRBD1. J lost 0 bases, V lost 5 bases, and 7 bases had no gene match. CDR3 length: 15 amino acids. Per the germline V gene, CDR1 is SGHNT and CDR2 is YYREEE (reference sequence). DNA for the CDR3: TGTGCCAGCAGGGACAGGATCGGGGTGAACACTGAAGCTTTCTTT. This translates into CASRDRIGVNTEAFF.

The chain couples TRBV6-5 to TRBJ1-5; D is uncertain. The germline CDR1 and CDR2 sequences are MNHEY and SVGAGI. Trimming removed 7 bases at V and 0 bases at J, with 13 bases between. The CDR3 length is 15 residues. The CDR3 sequence is CASTLMGFSNQPQHF. DNA of the CDR3: TGTGCCAGCACCTTGATGGGCTTTAGCAATCAGCCCCAGCATTTT.

The chain couples TRBV6-5 to TRBJ1-6; TRBD1 is a possible D gene (6 bases). Germline V gene sequence: CDR1 MNHEY, CDR2 SVGAGI. Trimming took off 4 bases at V and 10 bases at J, with 17 bases between the two ends. The CDR3 is made up of 15 amino acids. CDR3 loop: CASSSRTAEVSPLHF. CDR3 nucleotide sequence: TGTGCCAGCAGTTCGCGGACAGCTGAAGTATCACCCCTCCACTTT.

The CDR3 region has the DNA TGTGCCAGCAGTTACCTGGACAGGGGCGCCGGAGGCCTCCACTTT. Translating gives CASSYLDRGAGGLHF. The chain employs TRBV6-2 or TRBV6-3 and TRBJ1-6, with TRBD1 matching over 9 bases. Germline CDR1 is MNHEY and CDR2 is SVGEGT. J gave up 15 bases and V 2 bases, and 11 bases lay outside the gene matches. The CDR3 is 15 residues long.

The chain carries TRBV19 and TRBJ2-3; 12 bases match TRBD2. V shed 5 bases, J shed 6 bases, and the junction held 12 bases outside the gene matches. Germline CDR1 LNHDA, CDR2 SQIVND (reference sequence). This CDR3 region has 17 residues. CDR3 nucleotides: TGTGCCAGTAGTTTACGACTAGCGGGGGCCCCGGGGGATACGCAGTATTTT. It codes for CASSLRLAGAPGDTQYF.

The genes are TRBV14 and TRBJ1-2, with D unclear. The CDR3 sequence is 14 residues long. V lost 2 bases and J lost 5, with 12 bases in between. Germline V lookup: CDR1 SGHDN, CDR2 FVKESK. The CDR3 loop reads CASSQLRRGYGYTF. CDR3 nucleotide sequence: TGTGCCAGCAGCCAATTGAGACGAGGATATGGCTACACCTTC. Using reference TRBV14 and TRBJ1-2 for the parts outside the CDR3, the full variable domain is EAGVTQFPSHSVIEKGQTVTLRCDPISGHDNLYWYRRVMGKEIKFLLHFVKESKQDESGMPNNRFLAERTGGTYSTLKVQPAELEDSGVYFCASSQLRRGYGYTFGSGTRLTVV.

This clone was observed once. V usage is TRBV11-3 and J usage is TRBJ2-7; 9 bases fit TRBD1. With V trimmed by 5 bases and J by 5 bases, 7 bases remained unmatched. The germline CDR1 and CDR2 sequences are SGHNT and YENEEA. This CDR3 region has 14 residues. The CDR3 is CASSPRDRVHEQYV. The DNA of the CDR3 is TGTGCCAGCAGCCCCCGGGACAGGGTCCACGAGCAGTACGTC.

The chain links TRBV27 to TRBJ1-5, with TRBD1 matching 8 bases. The V segment lost 0 bases and the J segment 2 bases; nucleotides outside the gene matches: 6. This CDR3 has 17 amino acids. The V gene's germline CDR1 is MNHEY and CDR2 SMNVEV (reference sequence). The CDR3, as DNA: TGTGCCAGCAGTTTATCGGGCAGGGGGCTAGGCAATCAGCCCCAGCATTTT. Its protein is CASSLSGRGLGNQPQHF.

This clone was seen once. The chain has TRBV6-6 and TRBJ1-1; the D gene is possibly TRBD1 (6 bases). This CDR3 has 13 residues. V gave up 8 bases and J gave up 7 bases, with 17 bases separating them. The germline V gene encodes CDR1 MNHNY and CDR2 SVGAGI (reference sequence). The CDR3: CASSWEGGYEAFF. CDR3 coding DNA: TGTGCCAGCTCCTGGGAGGGGGGCTATGAAGCTTTCTTT.

In its sample, this clone was seen a few times. The V call is TRBV6-4, the J call TRBJ1-5; the match to TRBD1 covers 7 bases. Germline CDR1 and CDR2: MRHNA and SNTAGT. CDR3 length equals 18 residues. Trimming at V came to 3 bases and at J to 1 base, leaving 12 bases not matched to a gene. The CDR3 DNA follows: TGTGCCAGCAGTGATCCTAAGTGGCACAGGGGAAGCAATCAGCCCCAGCATTTT. Residues: CASSDPKWHRGSNQPQHF.

The chain uses TRBV9 and TRBJ2-3; 9 bases map to TRBD2. V shed 4 bases, J shed 4 bases, and the junction held 13 bases outside the gene matches. CDR3 length equals 17 residues. CDR1 is SGDLS, CDR2 YYNGEE, per germline. The chain's CDR3 is CASSPIVAGESADTQYF. The CDR3 DNA reads as TGTGCCAGCAGCCCAATAGTAGCGGGGGAGAGTGCAGATACGCAGTATTTT.

The chain carries TRBV18 and TRBJ2-5; D may be TRBD2 (5 bases). The CDR3 contains 15 residues. The germline CDR1 and CDR2 sequences are KGHSH and LQKENI. V lost 0 bases and J 5 bases, leaving 13 bases between the germline ends. The DNA of the CDR3 is TGTGCCAGCTCACCACCCGGGCGGGTGAGGGAGACCCAGTACTTC. It yields the protein CASSPPGRVRETQYF.